This paragraph reports one TCR beta chain. The junction does not match germline at one end; this may be a read error. These data originate in a study of human T cells and chemical hapten exposure. Time point of the sample: healthy volunteer bleed at 6 weeks. Total RNA was isolated from whole blood that had not been fractionated. This CDR3 has 17 residues. CDR1 is SGHTA and CDR2 is FQGNSA in the germline V gene. TCRdb analysed the RACE reads with MiXCR anew, one entry per CDR3 protein. The repertoire consists of 35,000 to 55,000 distinct CDR3 sequences, with around 3.4% occurring once and the leading ten covering roughly 5.9%.

V and J are TRBV7-2 and TRBJ1-1; D remains ambiguous. The sequencing input was whole blood. This sequence was found in a human donor in good health. Some clones in this sample may be carry-over from other donors' samples. The CDR3 here is CASSLGYSLSMNAEAFF. The DNA for the CDR3 is TGTGCCAGCAGCTTAGGATACAGTCTCTCTATGAACGCTGAAGCTTTCTTT.